This TCR beta chain was sequenced for a study of Ad26.COV2.S vaccination and SARS-CoV-2 variants. Trimming removed 0 bases at V and 2 bases at J, with 9 bases between. This CDR3 region has 14 residues. Germline loops: CDR1 SGHRS, CDR2 YFSETQ. Treatment specified: roughly 20 received Ad26.COV2.S at low or high dose, single or two shots; roughly five received placebo; per-sample allocation not given. Specimen acquisition occurred on day 63 following the initial vaccine or placebo injection. Assay: immunoSEQ multiplex PCR; the TCRdb copy retains only in-frame clones and omits some. The sample shows some 300,000 clones, just under 85% of them seen only once.

The chain employs TRBV5-1 and TRBJ2-7; tentatively, D is TRBD1 (5 bases). The TCR comes from a person between 18 and 60 years old who received the Ad26.COV2.S COVID-19 vaccine or a placebo. The starting material was peripheral blood, obtained in a trial of Ad26.COV2.S vaccine versus placebo. The CDR3 DNA reads as TGCGCCAGCAGCTTGGCAGGACAACCCTACGAGCAGTACTTC. This translates into CASSLAGQPYEQYF.